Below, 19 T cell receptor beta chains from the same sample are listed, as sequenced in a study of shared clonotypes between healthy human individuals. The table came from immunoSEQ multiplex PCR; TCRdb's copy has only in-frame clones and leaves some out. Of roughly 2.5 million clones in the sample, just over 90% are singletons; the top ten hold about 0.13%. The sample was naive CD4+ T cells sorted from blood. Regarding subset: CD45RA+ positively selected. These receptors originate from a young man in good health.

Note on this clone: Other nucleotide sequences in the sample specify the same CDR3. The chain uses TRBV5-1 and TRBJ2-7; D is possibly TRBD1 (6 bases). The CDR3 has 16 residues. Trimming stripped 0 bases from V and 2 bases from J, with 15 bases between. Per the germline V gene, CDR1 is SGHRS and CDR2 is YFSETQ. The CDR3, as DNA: TGCGCCAGCAGCTTGGCGGTGGGGGCCCAAACCTACGAGCAGTACTTC. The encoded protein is CASSLAVGAQTYEQYF.

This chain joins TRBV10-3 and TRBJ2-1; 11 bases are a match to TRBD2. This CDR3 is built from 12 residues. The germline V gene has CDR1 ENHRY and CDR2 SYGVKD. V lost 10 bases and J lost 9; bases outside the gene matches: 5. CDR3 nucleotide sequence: TGTGCCAGTAAACTAGCGGGAGTTGAGCAGTTCTTC. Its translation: CASKLAGVEQFF.

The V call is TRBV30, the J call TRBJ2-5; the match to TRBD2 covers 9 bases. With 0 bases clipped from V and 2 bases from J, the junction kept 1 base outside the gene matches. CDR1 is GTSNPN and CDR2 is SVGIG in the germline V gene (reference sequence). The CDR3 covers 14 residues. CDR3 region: CAWSVGLAQETQYF. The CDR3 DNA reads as TGTGCCTGGAGTGTCGGACTAGCGCAAGAGACCCAGTACTTC.

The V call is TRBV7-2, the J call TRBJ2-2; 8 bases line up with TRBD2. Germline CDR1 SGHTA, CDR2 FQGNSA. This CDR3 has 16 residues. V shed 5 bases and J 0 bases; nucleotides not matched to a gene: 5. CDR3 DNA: TGTGCCAGCAGCCCAACTAGCGGAGCGAACACCGGGGAGCTGTTTTTT. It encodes CASSPTSGANTGELFF.

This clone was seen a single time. Here the CDR3 DNA reads TGTGCCAGCAGTGAAGGGGCCGGGAGCTATGAGACCCAGTACTTC. Encoded protein: CASSEGAGSYETQYF. The chain has TRBV2 and TRBJ2-5; D perhaps matches TRBD2 (6 bases). Germline V gene data show CDR1 as SNHLY and CDR2 as FYNNEI. V dropped 1 base and J dropped 5 bases, with 14 bases sitting between them. This CDR3 is 15 amino acids long.

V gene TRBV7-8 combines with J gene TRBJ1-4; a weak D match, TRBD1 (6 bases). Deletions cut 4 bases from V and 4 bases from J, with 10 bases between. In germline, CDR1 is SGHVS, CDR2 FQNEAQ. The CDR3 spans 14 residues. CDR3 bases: TGTGCCAGCAGCTCGTGGACAGATAATGAAAAACTGTTTTTT. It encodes CASSSWTDNEKLFF.

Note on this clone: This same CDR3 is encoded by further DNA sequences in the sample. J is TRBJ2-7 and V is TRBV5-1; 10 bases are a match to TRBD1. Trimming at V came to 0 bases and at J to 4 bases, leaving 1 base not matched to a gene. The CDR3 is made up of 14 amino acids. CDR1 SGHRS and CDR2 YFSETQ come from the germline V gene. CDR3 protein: CASSLEDRGYEQYF. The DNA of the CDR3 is TGCGCCAGCAGCTTGGAGGACAGGGGGTACGAGCAGTACTTC.

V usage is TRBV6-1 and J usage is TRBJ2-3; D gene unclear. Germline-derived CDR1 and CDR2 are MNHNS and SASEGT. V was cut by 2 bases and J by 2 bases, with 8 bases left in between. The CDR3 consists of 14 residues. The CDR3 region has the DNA TGTGCCAGCAGTGAACCATCTATCACAGATACGCAGTATTTT. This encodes CASSEPSITDTQYF.

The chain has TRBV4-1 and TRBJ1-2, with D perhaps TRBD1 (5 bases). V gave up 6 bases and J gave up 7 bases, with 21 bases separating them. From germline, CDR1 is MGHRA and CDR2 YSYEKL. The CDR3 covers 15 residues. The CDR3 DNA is TGCGCCAGCAGATTCCCGGGTGGCAGGGAGCTTGGCTACACCTTC. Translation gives CASRFPGGRELGYTF.

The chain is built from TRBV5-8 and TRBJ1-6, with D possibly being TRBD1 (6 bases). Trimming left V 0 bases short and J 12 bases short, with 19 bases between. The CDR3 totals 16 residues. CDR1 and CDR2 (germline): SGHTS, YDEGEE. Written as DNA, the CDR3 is TGTGCCAGCAGCTTGGCAGGGGTAGGGCCTTCATTACCCCTCCACTTT. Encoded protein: CASSLAGVGPSLPLHF. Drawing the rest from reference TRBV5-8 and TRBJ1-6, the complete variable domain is EAGVTQSPTHLIKTRGQQATLRCSPISGHTSVYWYQQALGLGLQFLLWYDEGEERNRGNFPPRFSGRQFPNYSSELNVNALELEDSALYLCASSLAGVGPSLPLHFGNGTRLTVT.

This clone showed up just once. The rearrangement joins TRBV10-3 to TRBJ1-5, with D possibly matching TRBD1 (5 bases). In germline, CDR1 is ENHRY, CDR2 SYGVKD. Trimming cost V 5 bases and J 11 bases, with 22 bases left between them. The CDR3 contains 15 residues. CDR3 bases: TGTGCCATCAGTAAGACAGAAACTCGGGTAGAGGCCCAGCATTTT. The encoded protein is CAISKTETRVEAQHF.

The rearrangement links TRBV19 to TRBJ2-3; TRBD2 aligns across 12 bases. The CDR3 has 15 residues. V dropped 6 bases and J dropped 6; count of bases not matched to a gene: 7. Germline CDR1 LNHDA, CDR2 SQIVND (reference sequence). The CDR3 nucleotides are TGTGCCAGTAGAACTAGCGGGGGGCTGGGGGATACGCAGTATTTT. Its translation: CASRTSGGLGDTQYF.

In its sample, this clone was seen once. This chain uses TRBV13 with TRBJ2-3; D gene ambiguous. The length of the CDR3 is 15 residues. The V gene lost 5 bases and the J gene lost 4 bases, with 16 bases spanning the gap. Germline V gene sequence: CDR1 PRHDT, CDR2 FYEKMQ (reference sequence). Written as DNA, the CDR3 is TGTGCCAGCAGCCCCGGACCCCGAGGTCCAGATACGCAGTATTTT. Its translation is CASSPGPRGPDTQYF.

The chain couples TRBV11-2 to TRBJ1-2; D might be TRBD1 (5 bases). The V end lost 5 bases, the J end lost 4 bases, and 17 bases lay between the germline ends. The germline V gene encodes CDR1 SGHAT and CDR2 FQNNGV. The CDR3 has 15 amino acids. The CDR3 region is CASSPGTDASYGYTF. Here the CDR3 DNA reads TGTGCCAGCAGCCCCGGGACGGACGCAAGCTATGGCTACACCTTC.

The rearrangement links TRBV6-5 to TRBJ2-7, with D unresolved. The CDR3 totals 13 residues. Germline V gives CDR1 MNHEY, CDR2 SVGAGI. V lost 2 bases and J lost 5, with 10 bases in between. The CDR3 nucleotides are TGTGCCAGCAGTTACCGACTCCTTGACGAGCAGTACTTC. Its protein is CASSYRLLDEQYF.

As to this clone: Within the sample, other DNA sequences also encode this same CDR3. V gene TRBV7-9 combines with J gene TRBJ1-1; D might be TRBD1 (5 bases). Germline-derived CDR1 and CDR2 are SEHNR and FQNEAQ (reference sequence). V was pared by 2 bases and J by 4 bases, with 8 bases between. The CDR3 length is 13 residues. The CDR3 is CASSLQGSTEAFF. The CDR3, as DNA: TGTGCCAGCAGCTTACAGGGTAGCACTGAAGCTTTCTTT.

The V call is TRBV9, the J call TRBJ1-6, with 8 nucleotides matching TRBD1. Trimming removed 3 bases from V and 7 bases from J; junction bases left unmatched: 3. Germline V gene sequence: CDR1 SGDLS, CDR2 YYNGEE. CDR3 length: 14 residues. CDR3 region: CASSAGQVNSPLHF. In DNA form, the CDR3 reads TGTGCCAGCAGCGCGGGACAGGTAAATTCACCCCTCCACTTT.

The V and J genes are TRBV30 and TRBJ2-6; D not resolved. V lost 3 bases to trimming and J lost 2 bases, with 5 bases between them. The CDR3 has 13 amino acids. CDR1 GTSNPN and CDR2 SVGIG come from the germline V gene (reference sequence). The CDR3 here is CAWSTAGANVLTF. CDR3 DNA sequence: TGTGCCTGGAGCACGGCTGGGGCCAACGTCCTGACTTTC.

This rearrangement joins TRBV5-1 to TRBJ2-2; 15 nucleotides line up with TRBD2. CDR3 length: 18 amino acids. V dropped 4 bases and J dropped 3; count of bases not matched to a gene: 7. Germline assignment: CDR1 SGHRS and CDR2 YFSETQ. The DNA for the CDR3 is TGCGCCAGCAGCCTGGGACTAGCGGGGGGATTACACACCGGGGAGCTGTTTTTT. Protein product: CASSLGLAGGLHTGELFF.